These T cell receptor beta chains were read from a single sample in a study of CD8 T cells in Susac syndrome. TCRdb independently ran MiXCR on the immunoSEQ multiplex PCR reads; one entry per CDR3 protein. The sample lists 130,000 to 150,000 distinct CDR3 sequences, approximately 94% seen once, with roughly 0.083% in the top ten. The sample comprised CD4+ T cells from PBMCs. These receptors all come from a human donor in good health. Both conserved end residues are trimmed from each CDR3. A D gene is named only where the DNA matches it firmly.

cdr3_length,j_call,d_call,v_call,cdr3_aa
15,TRBJ2-1,TRBD2,TRBV15,ATSLPFMGLPYNEQF
14,TRBJ2-6,TRBD2,TRBV27,ASSSPGGTGANVLT
12,TRBJ2-7,NA,TRBV7-3,ASSRTPGSYEQY
14,TRBJ2-6,TRBD1,TRBV5-1,ASSPGQGGGANVLT
12,TRBJ1-5,NA,TRBV15,ATSREADRQPQH
11,TRBJ1-1,NA,TRBV3-1,ASSQLMGLEAF
13,TRBJ2-7,TRBD2,TRBV7-3,ASSPSGGSFYEQY
12,TRBJ2-3,NA,TRBV5-1,ASSLARHTDTQY
12,TRBJ2-7,TRBD1,TRBV19,ASSPDRVNYEQY
12,TRBJ1-2,NA,TRBV25-1,ASSEYRVGHGYT
13,TRBJ2-3,NA,TRBV6-6,ASSPTMGYTDTQY
14,TRBJ2-1,TRBD2,TRBV5-1,ASSFSTSGSGYEQF
10,TRBJ1-2,NA,TRBV20-1,SAKRTGQGYT
14,TRBJ2-2,TRBD1,TRBV5-6,ASSLVGTGNTGELF
14,TRBJ2-3,TRBD2,TRBV5-1,ASSLGLALSTDTQY
17,TRBJ2-3,TRBD2,TRBV7-2,ASSWDTYGLAASTDTQY
13,TRBJ2-5,NA,TRBV19,ASTFSLAAGETQY
15,TRBJ2-2,TRBD2,TRBV20-1,SATRGASGGGTGELF
11,TRBJ1-1,NA,TRBV7-9,ASSPTRFTEAF
13,TRBJ1-2,TRBD1,TRBV6-5,ASSKRQGAGYGYT
14,TRBJ2-1,NA,TRBV3-1,ASSQRGSSVDNEQF
12,TRBJ2-7,NA,TRBV6-5,ASRPLGPSYEQY
13,TRBJ1-5,NA,TRBV12-3/TRBV12-4,ASSFVQGPNQPQH